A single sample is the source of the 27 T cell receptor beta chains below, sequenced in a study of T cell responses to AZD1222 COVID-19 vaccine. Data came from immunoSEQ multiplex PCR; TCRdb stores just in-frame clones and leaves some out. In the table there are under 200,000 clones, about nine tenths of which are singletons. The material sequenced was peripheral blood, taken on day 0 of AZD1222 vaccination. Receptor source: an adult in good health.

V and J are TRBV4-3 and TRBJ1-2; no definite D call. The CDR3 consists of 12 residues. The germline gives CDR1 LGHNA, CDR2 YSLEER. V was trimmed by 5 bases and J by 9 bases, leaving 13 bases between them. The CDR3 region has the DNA TGCGCCAGCAGCGAAGGACGAACTCGCTACACCTTC. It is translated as CASSEGRTRYTF.

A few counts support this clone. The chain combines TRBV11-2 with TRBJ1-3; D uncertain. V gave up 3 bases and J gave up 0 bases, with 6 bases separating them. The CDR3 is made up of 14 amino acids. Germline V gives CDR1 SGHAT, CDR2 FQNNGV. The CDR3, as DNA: TGTGCCAGCAGCTTGCAGCTCTCTGGAAACACCATATATTTT. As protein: CASSLQLSGNTIYF.

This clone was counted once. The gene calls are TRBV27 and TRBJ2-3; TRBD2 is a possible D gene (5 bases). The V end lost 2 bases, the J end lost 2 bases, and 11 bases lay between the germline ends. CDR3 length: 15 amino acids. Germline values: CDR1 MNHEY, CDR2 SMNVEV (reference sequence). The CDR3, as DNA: TGTGCCAGCAGTTTACGAGGGTCCCTCACAGATACGCAGTATTTT. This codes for CASSLRGSLTDTQYF.

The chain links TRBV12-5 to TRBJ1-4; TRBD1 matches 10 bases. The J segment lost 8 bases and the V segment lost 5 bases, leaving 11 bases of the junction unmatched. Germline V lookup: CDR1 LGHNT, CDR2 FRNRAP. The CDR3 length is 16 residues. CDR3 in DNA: TGTGCTAGTGGTCTAATCAGGGACAGGGGTAACGAAAAACTGTTTTTT. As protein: CASGLIRDRGNEKLFF. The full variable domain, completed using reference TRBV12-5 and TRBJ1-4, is DARVTQTPRHKVTEMGQEVTMRCQPILGHNTVFWYRQTMMQGLELLAYFRNRAPLDDSGMPKDRFSAEMPDATLATLKIQPSEPRDSAVYFCASGLIRDRGNEKLFFGSGTQLSVL.

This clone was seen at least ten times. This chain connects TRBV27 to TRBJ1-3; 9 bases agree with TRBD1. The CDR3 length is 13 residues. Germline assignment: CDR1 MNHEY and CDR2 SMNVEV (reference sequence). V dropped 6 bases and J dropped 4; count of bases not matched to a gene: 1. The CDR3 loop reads CASRGTGGNTIYF. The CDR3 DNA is TGTGCCAGCAGGGGGACAGGGGGAAACACCATATATTTT.

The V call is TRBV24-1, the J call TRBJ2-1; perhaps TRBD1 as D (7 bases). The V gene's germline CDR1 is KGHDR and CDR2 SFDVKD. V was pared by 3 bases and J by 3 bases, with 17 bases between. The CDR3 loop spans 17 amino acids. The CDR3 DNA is TGTGCCACCAGTGATCCTCGACAGGGAGGATTCTACAATGAGCAGTTCTTC. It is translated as CATSDPRQGGFYNEQFF.

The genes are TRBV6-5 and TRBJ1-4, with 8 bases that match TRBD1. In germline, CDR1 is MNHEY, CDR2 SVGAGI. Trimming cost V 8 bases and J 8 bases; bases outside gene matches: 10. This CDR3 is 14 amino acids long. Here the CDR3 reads CASGRGRLSEKLFF. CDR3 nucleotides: TGTGCCAGCGGCAGGGGGCGGCTAAGCGAAAAACTGTTTTTT.

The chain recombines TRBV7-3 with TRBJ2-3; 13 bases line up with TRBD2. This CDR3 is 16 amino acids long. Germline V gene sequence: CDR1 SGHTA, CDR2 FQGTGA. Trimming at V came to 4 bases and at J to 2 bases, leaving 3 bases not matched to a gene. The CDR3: CASSSGLAGNTDTQYF. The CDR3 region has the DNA TGTGCCAGCAGCTCGGGACTAGCGGGGAACACAGATACGCAGTATTTT.

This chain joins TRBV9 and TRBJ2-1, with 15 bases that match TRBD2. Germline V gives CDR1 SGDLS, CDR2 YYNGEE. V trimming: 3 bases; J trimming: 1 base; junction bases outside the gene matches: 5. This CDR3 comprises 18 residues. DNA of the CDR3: TGTGCCAGCAGCGCCGGACTAGCGGGAGGGCCTTCCTACAATGAGCAGTTCTTC. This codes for CASSAGLAGGPSYNEQFF.

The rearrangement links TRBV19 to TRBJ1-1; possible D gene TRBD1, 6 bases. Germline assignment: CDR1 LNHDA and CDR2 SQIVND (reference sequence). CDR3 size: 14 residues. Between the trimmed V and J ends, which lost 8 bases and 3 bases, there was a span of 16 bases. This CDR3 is CASQTGGAHTEAFF. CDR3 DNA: TGTGCCAGTCAAACCGGGGGGGCCCACACTGAAGCTTTCTTT.

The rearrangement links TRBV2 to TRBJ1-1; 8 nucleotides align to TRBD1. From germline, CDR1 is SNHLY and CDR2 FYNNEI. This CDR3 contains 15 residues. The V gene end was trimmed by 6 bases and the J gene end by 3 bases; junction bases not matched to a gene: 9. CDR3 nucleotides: TGTGCCAGCAGAACCCGACAGGGGAGAGACACTGAAGCTTTCTTT. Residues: CASRTRQGRDTEAFF. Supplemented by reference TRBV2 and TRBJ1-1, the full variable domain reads EPEVTQTPSHQVTQMGQEVILRCVPISNHLYFYWYRQILGQKVEFLVSFYNNEISEKSEIFDDQFSVERPDGSNFTLKIRSTKLEDSAMYFCASRTRQGRDTEAFFGQGTRLTVV.

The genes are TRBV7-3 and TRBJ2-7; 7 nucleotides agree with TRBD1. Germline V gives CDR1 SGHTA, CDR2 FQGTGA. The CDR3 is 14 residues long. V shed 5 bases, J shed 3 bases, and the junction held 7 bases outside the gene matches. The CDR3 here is CASSAGDRDYEQYF. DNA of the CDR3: TGTGCCAGCAGCGCCGGAGACAGGGACTACGAGCAGTACTTC.

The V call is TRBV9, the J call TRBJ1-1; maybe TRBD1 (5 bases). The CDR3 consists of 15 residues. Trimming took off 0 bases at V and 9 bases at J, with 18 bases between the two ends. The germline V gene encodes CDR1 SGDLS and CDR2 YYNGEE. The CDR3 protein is CASSVGSGRVSQAFF. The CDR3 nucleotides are TGTGCCAGCAGCGTAGGGTCCGGCAGGGTGAGTCAAGCTTTCTTT.

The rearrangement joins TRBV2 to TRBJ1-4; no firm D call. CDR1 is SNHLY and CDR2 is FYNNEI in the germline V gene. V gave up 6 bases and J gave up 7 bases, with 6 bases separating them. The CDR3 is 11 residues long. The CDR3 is CASSTGEKLFF. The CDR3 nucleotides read TGTGCCAGCAGCACGGGTGAAAAACTGTTTTTT.

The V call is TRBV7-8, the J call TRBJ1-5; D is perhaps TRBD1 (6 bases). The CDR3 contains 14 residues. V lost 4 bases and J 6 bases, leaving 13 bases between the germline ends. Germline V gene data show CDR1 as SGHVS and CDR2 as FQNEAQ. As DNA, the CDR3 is TGTGCCAGCAGCTCCGAGCAGGGGACTCAGCCCCAGCATTTT. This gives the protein CASSSEQGTQPQHF.

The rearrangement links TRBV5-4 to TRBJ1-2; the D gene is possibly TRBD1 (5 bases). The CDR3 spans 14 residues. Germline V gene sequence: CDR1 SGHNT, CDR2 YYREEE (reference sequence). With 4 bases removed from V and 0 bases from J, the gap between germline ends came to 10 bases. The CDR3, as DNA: TGTGCCAGCAGCCGGGACGGAGCTAACTATGGCTACACCTTC. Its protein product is CASSRDGANYGYTF.

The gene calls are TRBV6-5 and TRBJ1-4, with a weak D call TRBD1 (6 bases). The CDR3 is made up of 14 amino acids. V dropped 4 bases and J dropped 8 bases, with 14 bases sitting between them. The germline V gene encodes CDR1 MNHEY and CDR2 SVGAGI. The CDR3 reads CASSSTGGREKLFF. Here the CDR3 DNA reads TGTGCCAGCAGTTCAACCGGGGGCCGAGAAAAACTGTTTTTT.

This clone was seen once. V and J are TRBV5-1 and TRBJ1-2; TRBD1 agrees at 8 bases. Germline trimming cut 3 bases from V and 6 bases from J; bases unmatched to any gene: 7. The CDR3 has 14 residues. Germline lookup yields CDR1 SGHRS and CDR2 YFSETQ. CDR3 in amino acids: CASSSGQGIDGYTF. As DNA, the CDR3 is TGCGCCAGCAGCTCCGGACAGGGAATTGATGGCTACACCTTC. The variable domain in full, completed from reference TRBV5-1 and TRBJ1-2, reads KAGVTQTPRYLIKTRGQQVTLSCSPISGHRSVSWYQQTPGQGLQFLFEYFSETQRNKGNFPGRFSGRQFSNSRSEMNVSTLELGDSALYLCASSSGQGIDGYTFGSGTRLTVV.

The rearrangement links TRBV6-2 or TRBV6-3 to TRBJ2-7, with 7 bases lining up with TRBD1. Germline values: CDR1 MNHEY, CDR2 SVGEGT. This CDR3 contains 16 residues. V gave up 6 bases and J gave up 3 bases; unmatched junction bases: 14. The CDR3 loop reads CASRPVGTESFYEQYF. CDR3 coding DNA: TGTGCCAGCAGGCCTGTCGGGACAGAGTCGTTCTACGAGCAGTACTTC.

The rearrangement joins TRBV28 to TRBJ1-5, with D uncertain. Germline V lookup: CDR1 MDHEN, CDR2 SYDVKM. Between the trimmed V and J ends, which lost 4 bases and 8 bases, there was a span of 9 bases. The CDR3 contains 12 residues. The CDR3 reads CASSSLPEPQHF. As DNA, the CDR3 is TGTGCCAGCAGTTCTCTCCCGGAGCCCCAGCATTTT.

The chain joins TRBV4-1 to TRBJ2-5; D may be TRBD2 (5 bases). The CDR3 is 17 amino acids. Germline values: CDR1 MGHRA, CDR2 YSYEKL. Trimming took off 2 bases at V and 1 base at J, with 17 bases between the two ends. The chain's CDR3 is CASSQPTGHAGQETQYF. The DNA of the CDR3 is TGCGCCAGCAGCCAACCCACCGGCCACGCGGGCCAAGAGACCCAGTACTTC.

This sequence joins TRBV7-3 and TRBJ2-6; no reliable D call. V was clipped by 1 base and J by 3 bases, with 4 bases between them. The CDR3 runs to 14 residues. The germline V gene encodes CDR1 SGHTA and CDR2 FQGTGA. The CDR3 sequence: CASSLSSGANVLTF. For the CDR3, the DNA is TGTGCCAGCAGCTTAAGTAGTGGGGCCAACGTCCTGACTTTC.

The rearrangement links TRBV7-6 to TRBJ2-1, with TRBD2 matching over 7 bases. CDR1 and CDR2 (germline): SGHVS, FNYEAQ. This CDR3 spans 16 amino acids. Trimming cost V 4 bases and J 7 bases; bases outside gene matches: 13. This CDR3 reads CASSSLLVAGLNEQFF. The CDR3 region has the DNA TGTGCCAGCAGCTCCCTCCTGGTAGCGGGTCTGAATGAGCAGTTCTTC. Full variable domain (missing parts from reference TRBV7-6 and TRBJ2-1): GAGVSQSPRYKVTKRGQDVALRCDPISGHVSLYWYRQALGQGPEFLTYFNYEAQQDKSGLPNDRFSAERPEGSISTLTIQRTEQRDSAMYRCASSSLLVAGLNEQFFGPGTRLTVL.

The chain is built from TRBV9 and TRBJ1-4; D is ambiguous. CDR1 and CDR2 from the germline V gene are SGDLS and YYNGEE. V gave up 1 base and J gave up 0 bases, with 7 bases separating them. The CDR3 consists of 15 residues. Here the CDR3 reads CASSVLGATNEKLFF. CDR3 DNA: TGTGCCAGCAGCGTATTGGGAGCAACTAATGAAAAACTGTTTTTT.

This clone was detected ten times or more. The CDR3 nucleotides are TGTGCCAGCAGCCAAGCCGGGAATTCACCCCTCCACTTT. The encoded protein is CASSQAGNSPLHF. J is TRBJ1-6 and V is TRBV4-2; the D is unclear. V was trimmed by 1 base and J by 7 bases, leaving 5 bases between them. The CDR3 is 13 residues long. Germline assignment: CDR1 LGHNA and CDR2 YNFKEQ.

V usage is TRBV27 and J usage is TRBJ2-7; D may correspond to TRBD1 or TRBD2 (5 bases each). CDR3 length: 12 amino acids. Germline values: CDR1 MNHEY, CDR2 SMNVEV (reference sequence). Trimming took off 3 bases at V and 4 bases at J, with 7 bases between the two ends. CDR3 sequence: CASSLRGYEQYF. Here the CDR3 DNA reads TGTGCCAGCAGTTTGAGGGGATACGAGCAGTACTTC.

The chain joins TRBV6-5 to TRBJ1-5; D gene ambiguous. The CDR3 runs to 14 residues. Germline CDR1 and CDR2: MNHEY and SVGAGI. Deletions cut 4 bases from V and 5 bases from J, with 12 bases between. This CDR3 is CASSSRRIDQPQHF. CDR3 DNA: TGTGCCAGCAGTTCCAGACGGATTGATCAGCCCCAGCATTTT.